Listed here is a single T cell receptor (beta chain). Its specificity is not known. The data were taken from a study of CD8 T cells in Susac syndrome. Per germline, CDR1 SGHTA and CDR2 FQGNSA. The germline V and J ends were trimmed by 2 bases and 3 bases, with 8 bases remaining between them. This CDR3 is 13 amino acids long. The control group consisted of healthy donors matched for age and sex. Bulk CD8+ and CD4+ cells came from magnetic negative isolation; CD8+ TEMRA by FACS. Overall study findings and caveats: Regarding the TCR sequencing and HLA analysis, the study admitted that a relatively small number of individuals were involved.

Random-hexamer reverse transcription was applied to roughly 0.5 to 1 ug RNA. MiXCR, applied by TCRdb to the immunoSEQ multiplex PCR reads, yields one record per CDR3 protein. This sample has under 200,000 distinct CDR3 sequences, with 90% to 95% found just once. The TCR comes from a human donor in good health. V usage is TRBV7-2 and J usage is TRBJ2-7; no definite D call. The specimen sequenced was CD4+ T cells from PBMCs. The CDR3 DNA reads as TGTGCCAGCAGCTTAAACAGAGACTACGAGCAGTACTTC. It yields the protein CASSLNRDYEQYF. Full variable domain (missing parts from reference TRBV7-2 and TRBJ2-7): GAGVSQSPSNKVTEKGKDVELRCDPISGHTALYWYRQSLGQGLEFLIYFQGNSAPDKSGLPSDRFSAERTGGSVSTLTIQRTQQEDSAVYLCASSLNRDYEQYFGPGTRLTVT.